This T cell receptor beta chain was recovered during a study of identical twins. The CDR3 covers 14 residues. Trimming at V came to 5 bases and at J to 5 bases, leaving 2 bases not matched to a gene. Germline V gene sequence: CDR1 DFQATT, CDR2 SNEGSKA (reference sequence). TCRdb re-called the 5' RACE reads through MiXCR, storing one row per CDR3 protein. The table lists approximately 490,000 distinct CDR3 sequences, approximately 20% of them singletons, with about 0.48% in the top ten. The sample was also reused in another study, on yellow fever vaccine responses in identical twins.

Sequencing was done on a sample of CD4+ T cells sorted from blood. This clonotype originated in a woman aged 18 to 35 in good health. This chain joins TRBV20-1 and TRBJ2-1, with 14 bases identical to TRBD2. This chain's CDR3 is CSAGTSGRNNEQFF. DNA for the CDR3: TGCAGTGCTGGGACTAGCGGGAGAAACAATGAGCAGTTCTTC.